This T cell receptor beta chain came from a study of T cell responses to AZD1222 COVID-19 vaccine. The CDR3 contains 13 residues. Germline CDR1 reads LNHNV; CDR2 reads YYDKDF (reference sequence). The germline V and J ends were trimmed by 5 bases and 3 bases, with 11 bases remaining between them. The data were produced by immunoSEQ multiplex PCR, yet TCRdb's version contains in-frame clones alone and is incomplete. This table holds approximately 110,000 clones, 75% to 90% found once. Sequencing used peripheral blood, obtained on day 0 of AZD1222 vaccination. The sequence derives from an adult in good health. The chain uses TRBV15 and TRBJ2-7, with D unresolved. The CDR3 DNA is TGTGCCACCAGCGAAACACCCAACTACGAGCAGTACTTC. Encoded protein: CATSETPNYEQYF.